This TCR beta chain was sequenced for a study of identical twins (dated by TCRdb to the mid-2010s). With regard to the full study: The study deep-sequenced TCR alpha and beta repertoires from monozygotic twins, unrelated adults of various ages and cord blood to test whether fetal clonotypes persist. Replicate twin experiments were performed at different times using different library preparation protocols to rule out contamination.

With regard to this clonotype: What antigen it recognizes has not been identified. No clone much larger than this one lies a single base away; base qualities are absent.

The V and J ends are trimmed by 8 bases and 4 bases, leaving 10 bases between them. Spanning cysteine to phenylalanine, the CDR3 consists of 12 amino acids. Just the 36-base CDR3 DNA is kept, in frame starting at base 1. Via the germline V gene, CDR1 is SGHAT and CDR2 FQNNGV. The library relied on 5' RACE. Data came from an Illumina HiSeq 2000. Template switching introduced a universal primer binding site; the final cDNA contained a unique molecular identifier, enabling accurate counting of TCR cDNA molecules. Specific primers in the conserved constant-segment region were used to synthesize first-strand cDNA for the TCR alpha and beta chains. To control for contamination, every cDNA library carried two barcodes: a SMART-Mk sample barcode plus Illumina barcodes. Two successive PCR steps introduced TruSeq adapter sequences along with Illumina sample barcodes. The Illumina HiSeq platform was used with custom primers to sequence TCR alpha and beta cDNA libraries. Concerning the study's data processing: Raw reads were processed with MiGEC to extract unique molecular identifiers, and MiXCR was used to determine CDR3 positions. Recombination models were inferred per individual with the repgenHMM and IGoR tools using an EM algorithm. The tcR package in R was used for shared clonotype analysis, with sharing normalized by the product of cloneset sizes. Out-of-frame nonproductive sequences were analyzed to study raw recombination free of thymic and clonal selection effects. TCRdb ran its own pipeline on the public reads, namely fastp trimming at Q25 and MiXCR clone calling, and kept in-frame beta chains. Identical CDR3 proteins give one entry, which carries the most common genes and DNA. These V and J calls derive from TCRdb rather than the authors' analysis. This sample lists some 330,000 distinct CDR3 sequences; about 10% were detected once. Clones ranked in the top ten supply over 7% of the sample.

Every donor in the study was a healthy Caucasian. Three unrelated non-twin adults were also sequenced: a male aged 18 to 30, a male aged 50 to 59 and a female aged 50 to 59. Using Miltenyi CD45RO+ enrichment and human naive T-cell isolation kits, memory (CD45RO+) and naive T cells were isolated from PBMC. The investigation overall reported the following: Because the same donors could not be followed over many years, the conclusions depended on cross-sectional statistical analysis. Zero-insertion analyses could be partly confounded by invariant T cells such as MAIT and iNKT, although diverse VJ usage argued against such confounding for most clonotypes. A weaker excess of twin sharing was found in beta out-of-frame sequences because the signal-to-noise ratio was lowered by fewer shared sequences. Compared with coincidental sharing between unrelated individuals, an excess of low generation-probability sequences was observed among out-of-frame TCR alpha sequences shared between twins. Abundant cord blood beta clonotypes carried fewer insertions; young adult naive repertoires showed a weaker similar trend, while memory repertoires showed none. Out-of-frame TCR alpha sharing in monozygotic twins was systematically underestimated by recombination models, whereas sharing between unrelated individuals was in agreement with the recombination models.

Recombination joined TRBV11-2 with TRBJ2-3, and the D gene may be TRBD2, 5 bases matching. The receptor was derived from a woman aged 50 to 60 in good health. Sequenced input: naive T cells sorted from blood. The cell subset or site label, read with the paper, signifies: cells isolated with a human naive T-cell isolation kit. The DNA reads TGTGCCAGCGGACGGACTCCAGATACGCAGTATTTT. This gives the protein CASGRTPDTQYF.